This T cell receptor (beta chain) was observed in a study of persistence of HIV-infected CD4 T cells. Study-level information: A larger, less memory-rich fraction responded to anti-CD3/anti-CD28 beads than to antigen.

Overall study results and limits: TCR oligoclonality correlated with proviral oligoclonality in the same sorted populations.

Cells were stimulated nonspecifically with anti-CD3/anti-CD28 magnetic beads. Sorting of responding CD4+ T cells relied on upregulated CD40 ligand together with CD69. Donors had CD4+ T cell counts above 400 cells/uL and were CMV-seropositive. CD8-depleted PBMCs were stimulated around 17 hours with anti-CD28/CD49d costimulation, CD40-blocking antibody and enfuvirtide. As for this clone: The antigen remains unidentified.

The libraries were made with immunoSEQ version 4 in survey mode. Produced via immunoSEQ multiplex PCR; TCRdb's table is partial and in-frame only. The repertoire has under 45,000 clones, 89% of them found once; the top ten carry over 1%. CDR3 length: 15 residues. Trimming stripped 4 bases from V and 3 bases from J, with 11 bases between. Germline CDR1 is SGHRS and CDR2 is YFSETQ. The clonotype was recovered from an adult man with HIV who was CMV-seropositive. The material was CD4+ T cells sorted from PBMCs after roughly 20-hour stimulation, obtained from a patient who received antiretroviral therapy. V usage is TRBV5-1 and J usage is TRBJ2-6; a possible D gene is TRBD1 (6 bases). The CDR3 is CASSPQGFGANVLTF. As DNA, the CDR3 is TGCGCCAGCAGCCCACAGGGCTTTGGGGCCAACGTCCTGACTTTC.